Below, one TCR beta chain is given with its context. Its antigen is not known. Sample time point: blood 4 weeks post-SBRT, at nephrectomy. The treatment: 15 Gy SBRT to primary tumor, nephrectomy 4 weeks later. Nephrectomy followed 15 Gy stereotactic body radiation by 4 weeks. These data belong to a study of radiation and T cells in renal cell carcinoma. Study-level findings and limits: From baseline, blood top tumor clonotypes peaked at 2 weeks post-radiation.

The method was immunoSEQ multiplex PCR; TCRdb's version includes in-frame clones alone and lacks a portion of them. The repertoire consists of 150,000 or so clones, with roughly nine tenths occurring once and the leading ten covering 11%. Sequencing used blood, obtained from a patient whose treatment included radiotherapy and nephrectomy. This clonotype was sampled from a woman between 45 and 65 years old with renal cell carcinoma.

For the CDR3, the DNA is TGCGCCAGCAGCTTGCAACAGCCACCCTATGGCTACACCTTC. Its translation is CASSLQQPPYGYTF. The chain uses TRBV5-1 and TRBJ1-2; D not resolved. V gave up 1 base and J gave up 4 bases, with 11 bases separating them. The CDR3 totals 14 residues. Germline CDR1 reads SGHRS; CDR2 reads YFSETQ.